This T cell receptor beta chain was identified in a study of Siglec-9 on CD8 T cells in melanoma. CDR1 PRHDT and CDR2 FYEKMQ come from the germline V gene (reference sequence). Trimming took 1 base from V and 4 from J, leaving 17 bases between them. The CDR3 is made up of 18 amino acids. Study-level results: An effector memory CD8+ subset marked by Siglec-9 reportedly appeared to gather in melanoma.

Data came from immunoSEQ multiplex PCR; TCRdb stores just in-frame clones and leaves some out. The profile shows some 37,000 clones, 84% of them singletons. A remark on this clone: What it binds is not known.

The clonotype was recovered from a human donor in good health. Sequencing was done on a sample of Siglec-9- CD8+ T cells sorted from blood. The genes are TRBV13 and TRBJ2-6; tentatively, D is TRBD1 (6 bases). CDR3 coding DNA: TGTGCCAGCAGCTTAGCAACAGGGACCATTTTCGGGGCCAACGTCCTGACTTTC. This translates into CASSLATGTIFGANVLTF. The full variable domain, in which reference TRBV13 and TRBJ2-6 provide the parts outside the CDR3, is AAGVIQSPRHLIKEKRETATLKCYPIPRHDTVYWYQQGPGQDPQFLISFYEKMQSDKGSIPDRFSAQQFSDYHSELNMSSLELGDSALYFCASSLATGTIFGANVLTFGAGSRLTVL.